This is a list of T cell receptor beta chains from one sample in a study of T-cell memory formation after mild COVID-19. MiXCR, applied by TCRdb to the 5' RACE reads, yields one record per CDR3 protein. This table holds about 190,000 distinct CDR3 sequences, more than 25% found once. Sequencing was carried out using PBMCs or a T cell subset sorted from them (not recorded which). These receptors all stem from an adult woman who had mild COVID-19 (a few samples of this study predate the infection). Cell type and time point are not known. Each CDR3 is given with its conserved first and last residue. D genes are given only for firm matches. The listing skips clone size in some rows; elsewhere it reads once, few, many or a size class.

abundance: -; j_gene: TRBJ2-7; v_gene: TRBV5-1; d_gene: TRBD2; CDR3aa: CASSLWGLVSYEQYF; CDR3nt: TGCGCCAGCAGCTTATGGGGACTAGTTTCCTACGAGCAGTACTTC
abundance: few; j_gene: TRBJ2-7; v_gene: TRBV6-6; d_gene: TRBD1; CDR3aa: CASSYLTGQFHEQYF; CDR3nt: TGTGCCAGCAGTTACCTGACAGGGCAGTTCCACGAGCAGTACTTC
abundance: -; j_gene: TRBJ2-7; v_gene: TRBV14; d_gene: -; CDR3aa: CASSPGTTFTPYEQYF; CDR3nt: TGTGCCAGCAGCCCCGGGACCACCTTTACCCCGTACGAGCAGTACTTC
abundance: few; j_gene: TRBJ2-5; v_gene: TRBV12-3/TRBV12-4; d_gene: TRBD2; CDR3aa: CASSSTSGGDGQYF; CDR3nt: TGTGCCAGCAGTTCGACTAGCGGGGGGGATGGCCAGTACTTC
abundance: -; j_gene: TRBJ2-7; v_gene: TRBV27; d_gene: -; CDR3aa: CASSSSGGRFSYEQYF; CDR3nt: TGTGCCAGCAGTTCGTCCGGGGGGCGGTTTAGCTACGAGCAGTACTTC
abundance: -; j_gene: TRBJ2-3; v_gene: TRBV11-2; d_gene: TRBD1; CDR3aa: CASSRRDRGGHTDTQYF; CDR3nt: TGTGCCAGCAGCCGCCGGGACAGGGGGGGACACACAGATACGCAGTATTTT
abundance: -; j_gene: TRBJ1-1; v_gene: TRBV7-2; d_gene: TRBD1; CDR3aa: CASRPQGALRTEAFF; CDR3nt: TGTGCCAGCAGACCACAGGGGGCGCTTAGAACTGAAGCTTTCTTT
abundance: few; j_gene: TRBJ2-4; v_gene: TRBV15; d_gene: -; CDR3aa: CATSRDATAINIQYF; CDR3nt: TGTGCCACCAGCAGAGATGCCACAGCGATAAACATTCAGTACTTC
abundance: few; j_gene: TRBJ1-1; v_gene: TRBV20-1; d_gene: -; CDR3aa: CSASSGPAFF; CDR3nt: TGCAGTGCTAGTTCCGGACCGGCTTTCTTT
abundance: -; j_gene: TRBJ2-7; v_gene: TRBV5-1; d_gene: -; CDR3aa: CASSLDRTSYEQYF; CDR3nt: TGCGCCAGCAGCTTGGACAGGACTTCCTACGAGCAGTACTTC
abundance: few; j_gene: TRBJ2-7; v_gene: TRBV29-1; d_gene: TRBD1; CDR3aa: CSVTGTGLYEQYF; CDR3nt: TGCAGCGTCACCGGGACAGGACTCTACGAGCAGTACTTC
abundance: -; j_gene: TRBJ1-2; v_gene: TRBV29-1; d_gene: -; CDR3aa: CSVAGEFGYGYTF; CDR3nt: TGCAGCGTTGCAGGGGAATTCGGCTATGGCTACACCTTC
abundance: -; j_gene: TRBJ2-3; v_gene: TRBV10-2; d_gene: TRBD2; CDR3aa: CASNLAVPTDTQYF; CDR3nt: TGCGCCAGCAATCTAGCGGTGCCCACAGATACGCAGTATTTT
abundance: few; j_gene: TRBJ1-5; v_gene: TRBV6-2/TRBV6-3; d_gene: TRBD1; CDR3aa: CASRGQGRQPQHF; CDR3nt: TGTGCCAGCAGGGGACAGGGTCGGCAGCCCCAGCATTTT
abundance: few; j_gene: TRBJ2-3; v_gene: TRBV20-1; d_gene: -; CDR3aa: CSARTSPRSTDTQYF; CDR3nt: TGCAGTGCTAGGACGAGCCCTAGGAGCACAGATACGCAGTATTTT
abundance: -; j_gene: TRBJ2-1; v_gene: TRBV30; d_gene: -; CDR3aa: CAWSVRGNEQFF; CDR3nt: TGTGCCTGGAGTGTACGTGGGAATGAGCAGTTCTTC
abundance: few; j_gene: TRBJ2-3; v_gene: TRBV4-1; d_gene: -; CDR3aa: CASSQATTDTQYF; CDR3nt: TGCGCCAGCAGCCAGGCGACTACGGATACGCAGTATTTT
abundance: few; j_gene: TRBJ1-1; v_gene: TRBV28; d_gene: TRBD1; CDR3aa: CASSLLTGTGSAFF; CDR3nt: TGTGCCAGCAGTTTACTTACCGGGACAGGGTCCGCTTTCTTT
abundance: few; j_gene: TRBJ2-7; v_gene: TRBV3-1; d_gene: -; CDR3aa: CASSSPPRGVDEQYF; CDR3nt: TGTGCCAGCAGCTCCCCTCCCAGGGGGGTCGACGAGCAGTACTTC
abundance: few; j_gene: TRBJ2-3; v_gene: TRBV20-1; d_gene: TRBD2; CDR3aa: CSANPGGGDTQYF; CDR3nt: TGCAGTGCTAACCCGGGGGGAGGAGATACGCAGTATTTT
abundance: few; j_gene: TRBJ2-1; v_gene: TRBV5-1; d_gene: -; CDR3aa: CASTVGGTYNEQFF; CDR3nt: TGCGCCAGCACGGTCGGGGGAACCTACAATGAGCAGTTCTTC
abundance: few; j_gene: TRBJ1-2; v_gene: TRBV29-1; d_gene: TRBD1; CDR3aa: CSVAWTGGSGYTF; CDR3nt: TGCAGCGTTGCGTGGACAGGGGGTTCGGGCTACACCTTC
abundance: few; j_gene: TRBJ2-3; v_gene: TRBV6-5; d_gene: -; CDR3aa: CASSYSVAQGRHTQYF; CDR3nt: TGTGCCAGCAGTTACTCGGTCGCGCAGGGTCGGCATACGCAGTATTTT
abundance: -; j_gene: TRBJ2-2; v_gene: TRBV7-6; d_gene: TRBD2; CDR3aa: CASSLSGRGAGELFF; CDR3nt: TGTGCCAGCAGCTTGAGCGGGAGAGGGGCCGGGGAGCTGTTTTTT
abundance: few; j_gene: TRBJ2-3; v_gene: TRBV2; d_gene: -; CDR3aa: CASRNRDTRTDTQYF; CDR3nt: TGTGCCAGCAGGAACCGGGACACGCGTACAGATACGCAGTATTTT
abundance: -; j_gene: TRBJ2-7; v_gene: TRBV5-6; d_gene: TRBD1; CDR3aa: CASSRDSGGEQYF; CDR3nt: TGTGCCAGCAGCCGGGACAGCGGAGGCGAGCAGTACTTC
abundance: -; j_gene: TRBJ2-7; v_gene: TRBV5-1; d_gene: -; CDR3aa: CASSLAPGYEQYF; CDR3nt: TGCGCCAGCAGCTTGGCTCCGGGTTACGAGCAGTACTTC
abundance: -; j_gene: TRBJ2-1; v_gene: TRBV14; d_gene: -; CDR3aa: CASSRGPYNEQFF; CDR3nt: TGTGCCAGCAGCCGAGGACCCTACAATGAGCAGTTCTTC
abundance: many; j_gene: TRBJ2-3; v_gene: TRBV7-8; d_gene: -; CDR3aa: CASSRLPLALDTQYF; CDR3nt: TGTGCCAGCAGCCGGCTACCTCTAGCGTTAGATACGCAGTATTTT
abundance: -; j_gene: TRBJ2-7; v_gene: TRBV6-1; d_gene: -; CDR3aa: CASAPLLRGPSYEQYF; CDR3nt: TGTGCCAGCGCCCCCCTCCTCAGGGGTCCGTCCTACGAGCAGTACTTC
abundance: few; j_gene: TRBJ2-2; v_gene: TRBV19; d_gene: TRBD2; CDR3aa: CASSHSGSRNTGELFF; CDR3nt: TGTGCCAGTAGTCATAGCGGGAGTAGGAACACCGGGGAGCTGTTTTTT
abundance: -; j_gene: TRBJ2-1; v_gene: TRBV7-8; d_gene: TRBD2; CDR3aa: CASSLVLAGQGHNEQFF; CDR3nt: TGTGCCAGCAGCTTGGTACTAGCGGGTCAGGGACACAATGAGCAGTTCTTC
abundance: few; j_gene: TRBJ1-2; v_gene: TRBV5-1; d_gene: -; CDR3aa: CASSLEGGGNYGYTF; CDR3nt: TGCGCCAGCAGCTTGGAGGGGGGAGGGAACTATGGCTACACCTTC
abundance: -; j_gene: TRBJ2-7; v_gene: TRBV2; d_gene: -; CDR3aa: CASGGYEQYF; CDR3nt: TGTGCCAGCGGTGGGTACGAGCAGTACTTC
abundance: -; j_gene: TRBJ2-7; v_gene: TRBV29-1; d_gene: -; CDR3aa: CSVVYSYEQYF; CDR3nt: TGCAGCGTCGTTTATAGCTACGAGCAGTACTTC
abundance: -; j_gene: TRBJ2-5; v_gene: TRBV7-9; d_gene: -; CDR3aa: CASRLGSQETQYF; CDR3nt: TGTGCCAGCAGGTTGGGGAGCCAAGAGACCCAGTACTTC
abundance: once; j_gene: TRBJ2-1; v_gene: TRBV4-1; d_gene: -; CDR3aa: CASSQGTWDEQFF; CDR3nt: TGCGCCAGCAGCCAAGGGACATGGGATGAGCAGTTCTTC
abundance: -; j_gene: TRBJ1-6; v_gene: TRBV6-5; d_gene: -; CDR3aa: CASTPKPAAGNSPLHF; CDR3nt: TGTGCCAGCACCCCCAAGCCGGCGGCAGGGAATTCACCCCTACACTTT
abundance: few; j_gene: TRBJ2-3; v_gene: TRBV12-3/TRBV12-4; d_gene: -; CDR3aa: CASSSQGTEDTQYF; CDR3nt: TGTGCCAGCAGTTCCCAGGGAACCGAAGATACGCAGTATTTT
abundance: few; j_gene: TRBJ2-7; v_gene: TRBV9; d_gene: TRBD1; CDR3aa: CASSATGQGRGEQYF; CDR3nt: TGTGCCAGCAGCGCTACGGGACAGGGAAGGGGCGAGCAGTACTTC
abundance: -; j_gene: TRBJ2-5; v_gene: TRBV7-8; d_gene: -; CDR3aa: CASSHRQRGETQYF; CDR3nt: TGTGCCAGCAGCCACAGGCAGCGTGGAGAGACCCAGTACTTC
abundance: -; j_gene: TRBJ2-2; v_gene: TRBV4-2; d_gene: TRBD2; CDR3aa: CASSPSGGNRPGELFF; CDR3nt: TGTGCCAGCAGCCCAAGCGGGGGGAACAGACCCGGGGAGCTGTTTTTT
abundance: -; j_gene: TRBJ2-3; v_gene: TRBV12-3/TRBV12-4; d_gene: -; CDR3aa: CASSRQGMADTQYF; CDR3nt: TGTGCCAGCAGCCGCCAGGGGATGGCAGATACGCAGTATTTT
abundance: few; j_gene: TRBJ2-2; v_gene: TRBV7-3; d_gene: TRBD2; CDR3aa: CASSPNTGGSPGELFF; CDR3nt: TGTGCCAGCAGCCCTAATACGGGGGGTTCTCCCGGGGAGCTGTTTTTT
abundance: -; j_gene: TRBJ2-3; v_gene: TRBV12-3/TRBV12-4; d_gene: -; CDR3aa: CASELYAGSDTQYF; CDR3nt: TGTGCCAGCGAGTTATACGCGGGGTCAGATACGCAGTATTTT
abundance: -; j_gene: TRBJ2-1; v_gene: TRBV19; d_gene: TRBD2; CDR3aa: CASSISGRAGNEQFF; CDR3nt: TGTGCCAGTAGTATAAGCGGGAGGGCCGGGAATGAGCAGTTCTTC
abundance: few; j_gene: TRBJ2-3; v_gene: TRBV6-5; d_gene: TRBD2; CDR3aa: CASSYSPLAGGTDTQYF; CDR3nt: TGTGCCAGCAGTTACTCCCCACTAGCGGGGGGCACAGATACGCAGTATTTT
abundance: -; j_gene: TRBJ1-2; v_gene: TRBV9; d_gene: -; CDR3aa: CASSVDGALGYGYTF; CDR3nt: TGTGCCAGCAGCGTAGATGGGGCGTTGGGATATGGCTACACCTTC
abundance: few; j_gene: TRBJ1-1; v_gene: TRBV7-8; d_gene: TRBD1; CDR3aa: CASSLFVQGVTEAFF; CDR3nt: TGTGCCAGCAGCTTATTCGTCCAGGGGGTCACTGAAGCTTTCTTT
abundance: -; j_gene: TRBJ2-7; v_gene: TRBV29-1; d_gene: -; CDR3aa: CSVDEQGAYEQYF; CDR3nt: TGCAGCGTTGATGAACAGGGAGCCTACGAGCAGTACTTC